One T cell receptor (beta chain) is described in this entry. The sample comes from a study of control samples from healthy donors and cancer patients. The assay was immunoSEQ multiplex PCR, and TCRdb's table has in-frame clones only and misses some. The profile shows some 120,000 clones, roughly 84% of them singletons. The CDR3 totals 15 residues. Germline V gives CDR1 SGHAT, CDR2 FQNNGV. The trim removed 5 bases at V and 0 bases at J, leaving 5 bases unmatched. The chain links TRBV11-2 to TRBJ1-2, with TRBD1 identical over 8 bases. The source is a man aged 50 to 60 in good health. The sequencing input was blood. CDR3 bases: TGTGCCAGCAGCCTAGGACAGGGACCTAACTATGGCTACACCTTC. Its translation is CASSLGQGPNYGYTF.